This T cell receptor beta chain was found in a study of Ad26.COV2.S vaccination and SARS-CoV-2 variants. As to treatment: over 15 received Ad26.COV2.S at low or high dose, single or two shots; about 5 received placebo; per-sample allocation not given. The samples were gathered on day 63 after the first injection of vaccine or placebo. Here immunoSEQ multiplex PCR was the method, and the copy in TCRdb shows in-frame clones only, minus some. The table shows hundreds of thousands of clones, with 92% occurring only once. V lost 1 base to trimming and J lost 6 bases, with 10 bases between them. This CDR3 contains 13 residues. The germline V gene encodes CDR1 MNHEY and CDR2 SMNVEV (reference sequence).

The V gene is TRBV27, the J gene TRBJ2-7; either TRBD1 or TRBD2 may supply D (6 bases each). The sequence came from a person between 18 and 59 years old who received the Ad26.COV2.S COVID-19 vaccine or a placebo. The sequencing used peripheral blood, collected in a trial of Ad26.COV2.S vaccine versus placebo. CDR3 amino acids: CASSLLGGSEQYF. In DNA, the CDR3 is TGTGCCAGCAGTTTATTGGGGGGCTCCGAGCAGTACTTC.